A single sample is the source of the 32 T cell receptor beta chains below, sequenced in a study of radiotherapy plus CTLA-4 blockade in lung cancer. Profiling relied on immunoSEQ multiplex PCR, and the TCRdb table lists in-frame clones only, not all of them. The sample lists about 59,000 clones, 70% to 80% seen once, with approximately 8.6% in the top ten. The specimen was peripheral blood, collected from a patient treated with radiotherapy plus ipilimumab. The receptor set was obtained from a human donor with non-small cell lung cancer whose response to radiotherapy plus ipilimumab could not be evaluated.

This clone was picked up a small number of times. The chain carries TRBV6-1 and TRBJ2-1; 7 nucleotides align to TRBD2. Germline V lookup: CDR1 MNHNS, CDR2 SASEGT. This CDR3 is built from 14 residues. J was trimmed by 8 bases and V by 4 bases; bases with no gene match: 8. CDR3 sequence: CASSAPSGPHEQFF. The CDR3 DNA sequence: TGTGCCAGCAGTGCGCCTAGCGGTCCCCATGAGCAGTTCTTC.

The count of this clone is one. CDR3 residues: CASSYISTDTQYF. As DNA, the CDR3 is TGTGCCAGCAGCTACATCTCCACAGATACGCAGTATTTT. The chain has TRBV14 and TRBJ2-3; no firm D call. The V end was cut by 5 bases, the J end by 2 bases, with 8 bases between. This CDR3 comprises 13 residues. Germline V gene lookup returns CDR1 SGHDN and CDR2 FVKESK.

J is TRBJ1-6 and V is TRBV5-4; TRBD1 might be the D (6 bases). The CDR3 contains 17 residues. The germline V gene encodes CDR1 SGHNT and CDR2 YYREEE (reference sequence). Trimming pared 0 bases from V and 0 bases from J, leaving 10 bases between. The CDR3 DNA is TGTGCCAGCAGCTTGGCCCAGGGGTACTCCTATAATTCACCCCTCCACTTT. It is translated as CASSLAQGYSYNSPLHF.

Here the CDR3 DNA reads TGCGCCAGCAGCCAAGACACTAGCGGGGGATACAATGAGCAGTTCTTC. Translating gives CASSQDTSGGYNEQFF. The genes are TRBV4-3 and TRBJ2-1; 11 bases align to TRBD2. Germline trimming cut 0 bases from V and 4 bases from J; bases unmatched to any gene: 2. This CDR3 is built from 16 residues. Germline CDR1 LGHNA, CDR2 YSLEER.

The J gene is TRBJ1-3, the V gene TRBV4-1; the D is unclear. The germline gives CDR1 MGHRA, CDR2 YSYEKL. Trimming removed 1 base at V and 3 bases at J, with 16 bases between. This CDR3 is 17 amino acids long. CDR3 sequence reads: CASSQGFGREGGNTIYF. The CDR3 DNA reads TGCGCCAGCAGCCAAGGCTTTGGGAGGGAGGGTGGAAACACCATATATTTT.

Only one count was recorded for this clone. CDR3: CASSSSGIDNEQFF. The CDR3 DNA reads as TGTGCCAGCAGTTCCAGCGGGATCGACAATGAGCAGTTCTTC. The gene calls are TRBV27 and TRBJ2-1; TRBD2 agrees at 7 bases. CDR1 MNHEY and CDR2 SMNVEV come from the germline V gene (reference sequence). The trim removed 4 bases at V and 5 bases at J, leaving 5 bases unmatched. This CDR3 has 14 residues.

Here the CDR3 DNA reads TGCGCCAGCAGCCACAGGAGACAGGGCACAGATACGCAGTATTTT. This translates into CASSHRRQGTDTQYF. J is TRBJ2-3 and V is TRBV4-1; tentatively, D is TRBD1 (6 bases). Germline V gene sequence: CDR1 MGHRA, CDR2 YSYEKL. The CDR3 covers 15 residues. Trimming removed 3 bases from V and 1 base from J, with 11 bases in between.

This clone was seen only a few times. The chain combines TRBV6-5 with TRBJ1-1, with 8 bases identical to TRBD1. This CDR3 has 12 residues. Germline-derived CDR1 and CDR2 are MNHEY and SVGAGI. J lost 10 bases, V lost 7 bases, and 8 bases had no gene match. The CDR3 is CASTETGARAFF. In DNA form, the CDR3 reads TGTGCCAGCACTGAGACAGGGGCGAGAGCTTTCTTT.

The chain combines TRBV4-1 with TRBJ2-4, with D possibly matching TRBD1 (6 bases). The V end was cut by 5 bases, the J end by 0 bases, with 17 bases between. CDR1 MGHRA and CDR2 YSYEKL come from the germline V gene. The CDR3 contains 17 residues. The CDR3 spells CASSALGADIAKNIQYF. CDR3 DNA sequence: TGCGCCAGCAGCGCGTTGGGGGCGGACATAGCCAAAAACATTCAGTACTTC.

This chain links TRBV29-1 with TRBJ1-2; no definite D call. V lost 1 base and J 0 bases, leaving 9 bases between the germline ends. The CDR3 has 14 amino acids. CDR1 SQVTM and CDR2 ANQGSEA come from the germline V gene. The CDR3 sequence: CSVEAPIPNYGYTF. DNA of the CDR3: TGCAGCGTTGAAGCGCCTATCCCTAACTATGGCTACACCTTC.

This clone was detected only once. The gene calls are TRBV5-1 and TRBJ1-1; D perhaps matches TRBD1 (6 bases). Trimming stripped 0 bases from V and 1 base from J, with 13 bases between. The germline V gene has CDR1 SGHRS and CDR2 YFSETQ. The CDR3 is 16 residues long. The CDR3: CASSLEVGGANTEAFF. The CDR3 DNA follows: TGCGCCAGCAGCTTGGAAGTCGGGGGGGCGAACACTGAAGCTTTCTTT.

The chain carries TRBV30 and TRBJ1-2, with D tentatively TRBD1 (6 bases). This CDR3 has 13 amino acids. V gave up 4 bases and J gave up 4 bases, with 13 bases separating them. Per germline, CDR1 GTSNPN and CDR2 SVGIG (reference sequence). The CDR3 coding sequence is TGTGCCTGGACCGACAGGATATTCTATGGCTACACCTTC. This gives the protein CAWTDRIFYGYTF.

V gene TRBV6-5 combines with J gene TRBJ2-3; 14 positions agree with TRBD2. In germline, CDR1 is MNHEY, CDR2 SVGAGI. The CDR3 has 16 residues. V was pared by 4 bases and J by 7 bases, with 7 bases of the junction left unmatched. The chain's CDR3 is CASSSAGLAGGYTQYF. The CDR3 DNA sequence: TGTGCCAGCAGTTCCGCTGGACTAGCGGGGGGTTATACGCAGTATTTT.

This chain uses TRBV7-2 with TRBJ2-7; 8 nucleotides agree with TRBD2. V dropped 4 bases and J dropped 3; count of bases not matched to a gene: 11. Germline loops: CDR1 SGHTA, CDR2 FQGNSA. The CDR3 has 16 amino acids. The CDR3 sequence is CASSSPRGGGIYEQYF. The CDR3, as DNA: TGTGCCAGCAGCTCACCCAGGGGCGGGGGGATCTACGAGCAGTACTTC.

In its sample, this clone was seen once. The V gene is TRBV10-1, the J gene TRBJ2-7; TRBD1 agrees at 7 bases. Germline CDR1 is WNHNN and CDR2 is SYGVQD (reference sequence). V gave up 5 bases and J gave up 0 bases; unmatched junction bases: 7. The CDR3 extends over 15 amino acids. The CDR3 spells CASSPEQGSSYEQYF. The CDR3 nucleotides are TGCGCCAGCAGTCCCGAACAGGGGAGCTCCTACGAGCAGTACTTC.

This chain joins TRBV5-1 and TRBJ2-1; the D is unclear. The V end was cut by 4 bases, the J end by 0 bases, with 14 bases between. Germline V CDR1 and CDR2: SGHRS, YFSETQ. The CDR3 covers 16 residues. The CDR3 DNA reads as TGCGCCAGCAGCCCCCCGAGGCTGAGCTCCTACAATGAGCAGTTCTTC. Translating it yields CASSPPRLSSYNEQFF.

This clone was detected only a few times. The chain combines TRBV7-8 with TRBJ1-1; TRBD1 is a possible D gene (5 bases). V dropped 2 bases and J dropped 1 base, with 17 bases sitting between them. CDR3 length: 17 amino acids. Germline CDR1 SGHVS, CDR2 FQNEAQ. CDR3 bases: TGTGCCAGCAGCTTACGAGCCCAGGGCTCATGGAACACTGAAGCTTTCTTT. Amino acid sequence: CASSLRAQGSWNTEAFF.

This clone has just a few counts. V usage is TRBV2 and J usage is TRBJ2-2; D is ambiguous. V was cut by 2 bases and J by 4 bases, with 8 bases left in between. Germline CDR1 is SNHLY and CDR2 is FYNNEI. This CDR3 spans 14 amino acids. The CDR3: CASSESFGTGELFF. Here the CDR3 DNA reads TGTGCCAGCAGTGAAAGCTTTGGCACCGGGGAGCTGTTTTTT.

This clone is a singleton in its sample. This rearrangement joins TRBV5-1 to TRBJ2-3; TRBD2 matches 9 bases. With V trimmed by 0 bases and J by 6 bases, 5 bases remained unmatched. This CDR3 comprises 15 residues. The germline gives CDR1 SGHRS, CDR2 YFSETQ. The CDR3 protein is CASSLGGTSLDTQYF. The CDR3 DNA sequence: TGCGCCAGCAGCTTGGGAGGGACTAGCTTGGATACGCAGTATTTT.

The chain carries TRBV6-5 and TRBJ2-1; the match to TRBD2 covers 8 bases. Germline loops: CDR1 MNHEY, CDR2 SVGAGI. V dropped 2 bases and J dropped 4; count of bases not matched to a gene: 1. The CDR3 runs 14 residues. CDR3: CASSYRGGYNEQFF. The CDR3 coding sequence is TGTGCCAGCAGTTACCGGGGGGGGTACAATGAGCAGTTCTTC.

This chain uses TRBV5-1 with TRBJ2-3; tentatively, D is TRBD1 (5 bases). The CDR3 is made up of 16 amino acids. Deletions cut 0 bases from V and 4 bases from J, with 15 bases between. Germline loops: CDR1 SGHRS, CDR2 YFSETQ. The CDR3 sequence is CASSLGPQGEADTQYF. The DNA of the CDR3 is TGCGCCAGCAGCTTGGGGCCCCAGGGCGAGGCAGATACGCAGTATTTT.

The chain carries TRBV5-1 and TRBJ1-1; tentative D call: TRBD1 (6 bases). Trimming left V 3 bases short and J 2 bases short, with 17 bases between. Looked up from germline, CDR1 is SGHRS and CDR2 is YFSETQ. The CDR3 consists of 16 residues. CDR3 sequence reads: CASSSGTWGGNTEAFF. DNA for the CDR3: TGCGCCAGCAGCTCCGGGACATGGGGGGGTAACACTGAAGCTTTCTTT.

The rearrangement links TRBV27 to TRBJ2-1; perhaps TRBD2 as D (6 bases). V lost 6 bases and J 5 bases, leaving 14 bases between the germline ends. This CDR3 is 14 amino acids long. Germline CDR1 and CDR2: MNHEY and SMNVEV (reference sequence). CDR3 amino acids: CASSSPSEHNEQFF. The CDR3 nucleotides read TGTGCCAGCAGCTCACCTAGCGAGCACAATGAGCAGTTCTTC.

V usage is TRBV14 and J usage is TRBJ2-1, with TRBD2 identical over 9 bases. V lost 0 bases, J lost 0 bases, and 6 bases stayed unmatched. The CDR3 sequence is 18 residues long. The germline gives CDR1 SGHDN, CDR2 FVKESK. DNA for the CDR3: TGTGCCAGCAGCCAAGAGGGCCTAGCGGGGTTCTCCTACAATGAGCAGTTCTTC. This encodes CASSQEGLAGFSYNEQFF.

The gene calls are TRBV11-3 and TRBJ2-7; 8 bases line up with TRBD2. CDR1 is SGHNT and CDR2 is YENEEA in the germline V gene. Losses at the gene ends were 5 bases for V and 3 bases for J; bases not matched to a gene: 6. The CDR3 runs 14 residues. DNA of the CDR3: TGTGCCAGCAGCCGGGGCGGGAGGAACTACGAGCAGTACTTC. As protein: CASSRGGRNYEQYF.

This rearrangement joins TRBV4-1 to TRBJ2-5, with D maybe TRBD2 (6 bases). This CDR3 has 15 amino acids. Germline CDR1 reads MGHRA; CDR2 reads YSYEKL. V was clipped by 1 base and J by 3 bases, with 12 bases between them. The CDR3 DNA reads TGCGCCAGCAGCCAAGTGGGGTTAGCGGAAGAGACCCAGTACTTC. Protein: CASSQVGLAEETQYF.

The chain recombines TRBV19 with TRBJ1-2; D is unclear. Germline values: CDR1 LNHDA, CDR2 SQIVND (reference sequence). The CDR3 is 13 residues long. V dropped 3 bases and J dropped 8 bases, with 13 bases sitting between them. The CDR3 sequence is CASSIRVRSGYTF. DNA of the CDR3: TGTGCCAGTAGTATCCGGGTGCGGAGCGGCTACACCTTC.

The rearrangement uses TRBV5-6 and TRBJ2-5; D is ambiguous. Germline CDR1 and CDR2: SGHDT and YYEEEE. The CDR3 is 14 amino acids. V was shortened by 3 bases and J by 1 base, with 10 bases between the two germline ends. The CDR3 here is CASSSTVSQETQYF. Written as DNA, the CDR3 is TGTGCCAGCAGCTCTACAGTATCCCAAGAGACCCAGTACTTC. The complete variable domain, with remaining parts taken from reference TRBV5-6 and TRBJ2-5, reads DAGVTQSPTHLIKTRGQQVTLRCSPKSGHDTVSWYQQALGQGPQFIFQYYEEEERQRGNFPDRFSGHQFPNYSSELNVNALLLGDSALYLCASSSTVSQETQYFGPGTRLLVL.

The chain uses TRBV10-1 and TRBJ1-2; the match to TRBD1 covers 11 bases. The germline V gene encodes CDR1 WNHNN and CDR2 SYGVQD (reference sequence). The CDR3 runs 13 residues. V trimming: 3 bases; J trimming: 10 bases; junction bases outside the gene matches: 4. The CDR3 reads CASSDGTGGNYTF. The CDR3 nucleotides are TGCGCCAGCAGTGATGGGACAGGGGGAAACTACACCTTC.

The chain is built from TRBV7-6 and TRBJ2-2; a possible D gene is TRBD1 (6 bases). Germline V gene lookup returns CDR1 SGHVS and CDR2 FNYEAQ. The CDR3 runs 15 residues. Trimming took 3 bases from V and 1 from J, leaving 9 bases between them. CDR3 in amino acids: CASSLGTRNTGELFF. The CDR3 bases are TGTGCCAGCAGCTTGGGGACAAGGAACACCGGGGAGCTGTTTTTT.

The chain employs TRBV18 and TRBJ1-4; no definite D call. With 0 bases removed from V and 0 bases from J, the gap between germline ends came to 14 bases. There are 18 residues in the CDR3. CDR1 KGHSH and CDR2 LQKENI come from the germline V gene. DNA for the CDR3: TGTGCCAGCTCACCACCGTATTCTATACTTGCAACTAATGAAAAACTGTTTTTT. Residues: CASSPPYSILATNEKLFF. Full variable domain (outside the CDR3, taken from reference TRBV18 and TRBJ1-4): NAGVMQNPRHLVRRRGQEARLRCSPMKGHSHVYWYRQLPEEGLKFMVYLQKENIIDESGMPKERFSAEFPKEGPSILRIQQVVRGDSAAYFCASSPPYSILATNEKLFFGSGTQLSVL.

The V call is TRBV30, the J call TRBJ1-1; TRBD1 matches at 7 bases. The length of the CDR3 is 14 residues. Germline lookup yields CDR1 GTSNPN and CDR2 SVGIG (reference sequence). V was clipped by 0 bases and J by 4 bases; unmatched bases: 5. CDR3 nucleotide sequence: TGTGCCTGGAGTGTAATTGGGGACAGCACTGAAGCTTTCTTT. It codes for CAWSVIGDSTEAFF.